Presented here are 16 T cell receptor beta chains from one specimen sequenced in a study of T cell responses to AZD1222 COVID-19 vaccine. The assay was immunoSEQ multiplex PCR, and TCRdb's table has in-frame clones only and misses some. Of 100,000 to 150,000 clones in the sample, about 92% were seen once. The specimen comprised peripheral blood, sampled on day 0 of MenACWY control vaccination. The origin of the receptors is an adult in good health.

V gene TRBV7-9 combines with J gene TRBJ1-1; D remains ambiguous. This CDR3 has 13 residues. Germline V lookup: CDR1 SEHNR, CDR2 FQNEAQ (reference sequence). V lost 3 bases and J 10 bases, leaving 15 bases between the germline ends. The CDR3 protein is CASSFGQALGAFF. In nucleotides, the CDR3 is TGTGCCAGCAGCTTTGGGCAGGCGCTTGGAGCTTTCTTT. Filled out from reference TRBV7-9 and TRBJ1-1, the complete variable domain reads DTGVSQNPRHKITKRGQNVTFRCDPISEHNRLYWYRQTLGQGPEFLTYFQNEAQLEKSRLLSDRFSAERPKGSFSTLEIQRTEQGDSAMYLCASSFGQALGAFFGQGTRLTVV.

V gene TRBV6-2 or TRBV6-3 combines with J gene TRBJ2-1, with 14 bases lining up with TRBD2. Trimming removed 5 bases from V and 4 bases from J; junction bases left unmatched: 4. The germline gives CDR1 MNHEY, CDR2 SVGEGT. The CDR3 consists of 16 residues. CDR3 coding DNA: TGTGCCAGCAGTATGACTAGCGGGAGGGTTTACAATGAGCAGTTCTTC. It translates to CASSMTSGRVYNEQFF.

The rearrangement uses TRBV29-1 and TRBJ2-1; D not certain. The CDR3 contains 14 residues. Trimming pared 7 bases from V and 2 bases from J, leaving 15 bases between. Per germline, CDR1 SQVTM and CDR2 ANQGSEA. The CDR3 bases are TGCAGCGCACGTCCCGGTTCCACCTACAATGAGCAGTTCTTC. The encoded protein is CSARPGSTYNEQFF.

This chain uses TRBV5-1 with TRBJ2-7; a possible D gene is TRBD2 (5 bases). Trimming pared 4 bases from V and 3 bases from J, leaving 26 bases between. The CDR3 extends over 18 amino acids. The germline V gene has CDR1 SGHRS and CDR2 YFSETQ. The CDR3 nucleotides read TGCGCCAGCAGCGTGTTTGGTAGAGGGAGCCCAATATACTACGAGCAGTACTTC. As protein: CASSVFGRGSPIYYEQYF.

The chain combines TRBV9 with TRBJ2-1, with 13 nucleotides matching TRBD2. Trimming took 4 bases from V and 1 from J; bases not matched to a gene: 14. CDR1 SGDLS and CDR2 YYNGEE come from the germline V gene. The CDR3 covers 20 residues. In DNA, the CDR3 is TGTGCCAGCAGCCCGCGCGTGACTAGCGGGAGGACAAGGTCCTACAATGAGCAGTTCTTC. Protein: CASSPRVTSGRTRSYNEQFF.

The J gene is TRBJ2-1, the V gene TRBV11-2, with D maybe TRBD1 (6 bases). CDR3 length: 12 amino acids. Between the trimmed V and J ends, which lost 3 bases and 7 bases, there was a span of 7 bases. Germline V gene lookup returns CDR1 SGHAT and CDR2 FQNNGV. CDR3 sequence (DNA): TGTGCCAGCAGCTTTACAGGGAATGAGCAGTTCTTC. It specifies CASSFTGNEQFF.

This chain connects TRBV6-5 to TRBJ2-7; D is unresolved. V lost 4 bases, J lost 3 bases, and 16 bases lay in between. Per germline, CDR1 MNHEY and CDR2 SVGAGI. The CDR3 sequence is 15 residues long. The CDR3 is CASSWSVLGFYEQYF. The CDR3 bases are TGTGCCAGCAGTTGGAGTGTTCTAGGATTCTACGAGCAGTACTTC.

The chain recombines TRBV6-4 with TRBJ2-1, with 8 bases matching TRBD2. V gave up 5 bases and J gave up 7 bases; unmatched junction bases: 7. This CDR3 has 14 amino acids. The germline gives CDR1 MRHNA, CDR2 SNTAGT. As DNA, the CDR3 is TGTGCCAGCAGTTTCGCGGGAGGAAATAATGAGCAGTTCTTC. Its protein is CASSFAGGNNEQFF.

The rearrangement joins TRBV9 to TRBJ2-1; 8 nucleotides line up with TRBD2. Germline V gene lookup returns CDR1 SGDLS and CDR2 YYNGEE. Trimming cost V 5 bases and J 2 bases; bases outside gene matches: 6. The CDR3 spans 15 residues. The DNA for the CDR3 is TGTGCCAGCAGTGCCAGCGGGAGTCCCTACAATGAGCAGTTCTTC. Translating gives CASSASGSPYNEQFF.

The V gene is TRBV19, the J gene TRBJ1-2; the match to TRBD1 covers 7 bases. The junction had 10 bases not matched to a gene; V was cut back by 5 bases and J by 4 bases. CDR1 and CDR2 from the germline V gene are LNHDA and SQIVND (reference sequence). The CDR3 is 15 residues long. The CDR3 DNA sequence: TGTGCCAGTAGTCCAGGGGACAGCACTTTCTATGGCTACACCTTC. This translates into CASSPGDSTFYGYTF.

The chain has TRBV7-2 and TRBJ1-6, with 7 bases aligning to TRBD1. J lost 7 bases, V lost 5 bases, and 5 bases had no gene match. The germline V gene encodes CDR1 SGHTA and CDR2 FQGNSA. The CDR3 has 14 residues. The CDR3 DNA sequence: TGTGCCAGCAGCCCGGGACAGACCAATTCACCCCTCCACTTT. Translating gives CASSPGQTNSPLHF.

The chain has TRBV9 and TRBJ1-1, with D unresolved. CDR1 and CDR2 from the germline V gene are SGDLS and YYNGEE. V lost 3 bases to trimming and J lost 1 base, with 10 bases between them. The CDR3 is 14 residues long. The CDR3 sequence is CASSARRENTEAFF. CDR3 bases: TGTGCCAGCAGCGCCCGACGGGAGAACACTGAAGCTTTCTTT.

The genes are TRBV4-2 and TRBJ1-5, with D hard to call. The CDR3 spans 14 residues. The V end was cut by 1 base, the J end by 1 base, with 5 bases between. Germline V gene data show CDR1 as LGHNA and CDR2 as YNFKEQ. DNA for the CDR3: TGTGCCAGCAGCCAAGGGCCCAGCAATCAGCCCCAGCATTTT. Protein sequence: CASSQGPSNQPQHF.

V usage is TRBV19 and J usage is TRBJ1-4; D gene unclear. Germline V gene sequence: CDR1 LNHDA, CDR2 SQIVND (reference sequence). V was clipped by 7 bases and J by 3 bases, with 9 bases between them. CDR3 length equals 13 residues. The CDR3 DNA sequence: TGTGCCAGTATGCCGAGGTCTAATGAAAAACTGTTTTTT. Its translation: CASMPRSNEKLFF.

The chain couples TRBV7-9 to TRBJ2-5; the match to TRBD2 covers 15 bases. The CDR3 is made up of 16 amino acids. V lost 0 bases to trimming and J lost 5 bases; unmatched junction nucleotides: 1. The germline gives CDR1 SEHNR, CDR2 FQNEAQ (reference sequence). The CDR3 DNA is TGTGCCAGCAGCTTAGCCGGACTAGCGGGAGGGGAGACCCAGTACTTC. Translated, it gives CASSLAGLAGGETQYF. Full variable domain (rest looked up from reference TRBV7-9 and TRBJ2-5): DTGVSQNPRHKITKRGQNVTFRCDPISEHNRLYWYRQTLGQGPEFLTYFQNEAQLEKSRLLSDRFSAERPKGSFSTLEIQRTEQGDSAMYLCASSLAGLAGGETQYFGPGTRLLVL.

The genes are TRBV11-2 and TRBJ2-3, with D maybe TRBD1 (5 bases). The CDR3 length is 15 residues. The germline gives CDR1 SGHAT, CDR2 FQNNGV. V lost 4 bases to trimming and J lost 1 base, with 12 bases between them. The CDR3 here is CASSSRQSRTDTQYF. The CDR3 nucleotides read TGTGCCAGCAGCTCCCGACAGAGCCGCACAGATACGCAGTATTTT.